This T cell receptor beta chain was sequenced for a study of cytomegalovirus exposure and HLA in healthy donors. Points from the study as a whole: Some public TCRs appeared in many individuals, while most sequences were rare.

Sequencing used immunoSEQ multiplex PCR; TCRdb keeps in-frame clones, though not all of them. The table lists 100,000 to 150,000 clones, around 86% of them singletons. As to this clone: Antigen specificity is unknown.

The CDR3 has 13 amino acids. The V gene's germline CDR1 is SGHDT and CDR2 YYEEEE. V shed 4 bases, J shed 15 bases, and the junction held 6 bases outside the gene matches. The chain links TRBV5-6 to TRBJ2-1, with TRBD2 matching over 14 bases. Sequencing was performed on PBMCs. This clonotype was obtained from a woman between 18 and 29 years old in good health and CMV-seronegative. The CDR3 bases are TGTGCCAGCAGCCCTGGGACTAGCGGGAGTGTGTTCTTC. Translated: CASSPGTSGSVFF.